The source of this T cell receptor beta chain is a study of blood T cell repertoires in COVID-19. Background on the study: The United States, Italy and Spain supplied acute and convalescent COVID-19 samples. From T cells, B-cell-depleted T cells, or PBMCs came the material, which was cDNA or gDNA.

V dropped 6 bases and J dropped 10; count of bases not matched to a gene: 8. The CDR3 is made up of 13 amino acids. The V gene's germline CDR1 is GTSNPN and CDR2 SVGIG (reference sequence). Some clones are missing from TCRdb's copy, which holds only in-frame ones; the method was immunoSEQ multiplex PCR. The sample lists about 200,000 clones; roughly 81% were seen once. The rearrangement joins TRBV30 to TRBJ1-6, with TRBD1 matching 8 bases. The sample taken for sequencing was peripheral blood. The source is a woman in her seventies with active or convalescent COVID-19. In DNA, the CDR3 is TGTGCCTGTTCGGACAGGGAGAACTCACCCCTCCACTTT. Translation gives CACSDRENSPLHF. Based on the CDR3 plus reference TRBV30 and TRBJ1-6, the full variable domain is SQTIHQWPATLVQPVGSPLSLECTVEGTSNPNLYWYRQAAGRGLQLLFYSVGIGQISSEVPQNLSASRPQDRQFILSSKKLLLSDSGFYLCACSDRENSPLHFGNGTRLTVT.